The TCR beta chain under discussion was sequenced for a study of a mutant IDH1 vaccine in newly diagnosed glioma. The CDR3 covers 13 residues. Germline loops: CDR1 GTSNPN, CDR2 SVGIG (reference sequence). V was clipped by 0 bases and J by 8 bases, with 13 bases between them. For this clone: Its antigen is not identified.

Stated time point: week 35, safety follow-up. It was 300 ug of mutant IDH1 20-mer peptide that made up each vaccine dose, given with topical imiquimod. The study enrolled donors with new WHO grade 3 or 4 IDH1-mutant, ATRX-lost astrocytomas. The table came from immunoSEQ multiplex PCR; TCRdb's copy has only in-frame clones and leaves some out. Of under 50,000 clones in the sample, 85% to 90% were seen once. This clonotype originated in a woman aged 35 to 49 with glioma. The chain couples TRBV30 to TRBJ1-2, with D possibly matching TRBD1 (6 bases). Sample: PBMCs, taken from a glioma patient whose treatment included an IDH1 peptide vaccine. The CDR3 sequence is CAWSVRARGGYTF. The CDR3 DNA sequence: TGTGCCTGGAGTGTCCGGGCCAGGGGAGGCTACACCTTC.